Below are 17 T cell receptor beta chains sequenced from a single sample in a study of post-analysis software for immune sequencing data. The study's findings and limits: Higher frequency in patients than in controls was seen for roughly five TRBV segments, with TRBV5-6, TRBV5-1 and TRBV20-1 among them.

cDNA libraries of TCR beta carried unique molecular identifiers. TCRdb analysed the PCR reads with MiXCR anew, one entry per CDR3 protein. The table records some 260,000 distinct CDR3 sequences, 36% of them present only once. These receptors are not linked to any known antigen. The material sequenced was blood. Source of these receptors: a girl between 5 and 17 years old with multiple sclerosis.

This clonotype occurred a few times. It may be a read error: a sequence one base away is much more abundant. V is TRBV20-1 and J is TRBJ2-3; 10 nucleotides agree with TRBD2. Germline V gene lookup returns CDR1 DFQATT and CDR2 SNEGSKA (reference sequence). This CDR3 comprises 21 residues. The CDR3 DNA reads TGCAGTATGTGGCAGGGCACTAGCGGGATGGATCCCGAACTACGCACAGATACGCGGTATTTT. It specifies CSMWQGTSGMDPELRTDTRYF.

The chain recombines TRBV28 with TRBJ1-5; no clear D. There are 16 residues in the CDR3. The germline V and J ends were trimmed by 3 bases and 2 bases, with 14 bases remaining between them. Germline CDR1 MDHEN, CDR2 SYDVKM. CDR3 amino acids: CASSLMVGNGNQPQHF. CDR3 bases: TGTGCCAGCAGTTTGATGGTCGGTAACGGCAATCAGCCCCAGCATTTT.

This clonotype was recorded many times. V and J are TRBV29-1 and TRBJ2-3; D assignment may be TRBD1 or TRBD2 (5 bases each). CDR1 SQVTM and CDR2 ANQGSEA come from the germline V gene. There are 14 residues in the CDR3. Trimming cost V 7 bases and J 4 bases, with 18 bases left between them. The CDR3 loop reads CSAETGARADTQYF. CDR3 DNA sequence: TGCAGCGCAGAAACAGGAGCGAGGGCAGATACGCAGTATTTT.

This clonotype was seen ten or more times. The chain has TRBV21-1 and TRBJ2-1; the D call in the table, TRBD2, was not verified against the DNA. TRBV21-1 is labeled a pseudogene. The CDR3 totals 19 residues. The CDR3, as DNA: TGTGCCAGCAGCATGTATGGACCCACCCTCAGCCGATTCTACAATGAGCAGTTCTTC. Translation gives CASSMYGPTLSRFYNEQFF.

The chain joins TRBV7-2 to TRBJ2-5, with D maybe TRBD2 (5 bases). CDR1 and CDR2 from the germline V gene are SGHTA and FQGNSA. The CDR3 has 15 amino acids. The germline V and J ends were trimmed by 2 bases and 3 bases, with 13 bases remaining between them. The DNA of the CDR3 is TGTGCCAGCAGCTTATACGGAGGAGCGGAAGAGACCCAGTACTTC. Its translation is CASSLYGGAEETQYF.

This clonotype was observed many times. The J gene is TRBJ2-5, the V gene TRBV15, with D possibly being TRBD1 (6 bases). The germline V gene encodes CDR1 LNHNV and CDR2 YYDKDF (reference sequence). CDR3 size: 16 residues. Trimming cost V 1 base and J 6 bases, with 18 bases left between them. CDR3 sequence (DNA): TGTGCCACCAGCAGAGCAACACAGGGACGTGCGCAGACCCAGTACTTC. Translating it yields CATSRATQGRAQTQYF.

This clonotype was seen ten or more times. The chain carries TRBV12-5 and TRBJ1-5; D not certain. Trimming stripped 3 bases from V and 5 bases from J, with 8 bases between. This CDR3 spans 13 amino acids. The V gene's germline CDR1 is LGHNT and CDR2 FRNRAP. The CDR3 DNA reads TGTGCTAGTGGTTTTGGGGTAGATCAGCCCCAGCATTTT. This encodes CASGFGVDQPQHF.

Many counts were recorded for this clonotype. The chain couples TRBV5-5 to TRBJ1-1; tentative D call: TRBD1 (6 bases). The germline V and J ends were trimmed by 0 bases and 4 bases, with 13 bases remaining between them. The germline gives CDR1 SGHKS, CDR2 YYEKEE (reference sequence). The CDR3 contains 15 residues. The CDR3 region is CASSLGAGAGTEAFF. The CDR3 region has the DNA TGTGCCAGCAGCTTGGGAGCGGGGGCAGGCACTGAAGCTTTCTTT.

V gene TRBV7-2 combines with J gene TRBJ2-7; D gene ambiguous. Germline CDR1 reads SGHTA; CDR2 reads FQGNSA. Between the trimmed V and J ends, which lost 5 bases and 0 bases, there was a span of 5 bases. The CDR3 consists of 12 residues. The CDR3 DNA reads as TGTGCCAGCAGCCCGACCTCCTACGAGCAGTACTTC. Translated: CASSPTSYEQYF.

This clonotype was recorded many times. The V call is TRBV24-1, the J call TRBJ2-5, with a possible D match to TRBD1 (6 bases). This CDR3 comprises 13 residues. The V gene lost 7 bases and the J gene lost 2 bases, with 10 bases spanning the gap. CDR1 and CDR2 (germline): KGHDR, SFDVKD. The CDR3 here is CATRGAKQETQYF. CDR3 in DNA: TGTGCCACCAGGGGGGCAAAACAAGAGACCCAGTACTTC.

The chain recombines TRBV28 with TRBJ2-1, with 8 bases lining up with TRBD2. The DNA end favors TRBJ2-7, so the J call may be wrong. This CDR3 comprises 16 residues. Germline CDR1 and CDR2: MDHEN and SYDVKM. CDR3 nucleotide sequence: TGTGCCAGCAGTTCCCCGGGGGGGGGCTCCTACAATGAGCAGTACTTC. Protein sequence: CASSSPGGGSYNEQYF.

In its sample, this clonotype was seen many times. For the CDR3, the DNA is TGCAGCGCCCAGGGGCGGCTCGCGGAGACCCAGTACTTC. It codes for CSAQGRLAETQYF. V gene TRBV29-1 combines with J gene TRBJ2-5; weak D call: TRBD1 (6 bases). The V end lost 7 bases, the J end lost 5 bases, and 17 bases lay between the germline ends. Germline CDR1 is SQVTM and CDR2 is ANQGSEA. The CDR3 is 13 residues long.

This clonotype has just a few counts. The chain carries TRBV2 and TRBJ1-5; no reliable D call. This CDR3 is 13 amino acids long. Deletions cut 3 bases from V and 2 bases from J, with 5 bases between. Looked up from germline, CDR1 is SNHLY and CDR2 is FYNNEI. The CDR3 DNA follows: TGTGCCAGCAGTGAGCAGGGCAATCAGCCCCAGCATTTT. This sequence encodes CASSEQGNQPQHF.

The sample holds one count of this clonotype. A junction boundary mismatches the germline segment, possibly from a read error. The gene calls are TRBV2 and TRBJ2-1; D may be TRBD1 (5 bases). CDR1 is SNHLY, CDR2 FYNNEI, per germline. The CDR3 runs 15 residues. The CDR3, as DNA: TGTGCCAGCAGTGAATGGCAGGGCTCGGCCGATGAGCGGTTCTTC. Amino acids: CASSEWQGSADERFF.

This sequence joins TRBV6-2 or TRBV6-3 and TRBJ2-5, with 8 bases aligning to TRBD1. The germline CDR1 and CDR2 sequences are MNHEY and SVGEGT. The CDR3 sequence is 13 residues long. Losses at the gene ends were 6 bases for V and 5 bases for J; bases not matched to a gene: 5. For the CDR3, the DNA is TGTGCCAGCAGACAGGGGGGTCCGGAGACCCAGTACTTC. Translating gives CASRQGGPETQYF.

This clonotype occurred many times. V gene TRBV6-6 combines with J gene TRBJ2-1; D may be TRBD2 (5 bases). Looked up from germline, CDR1 is MNHNY and CDR2 is SVGAGI (reference sequence). The CDR3 totals 14 residues. V lost 5 bases and J lost 8, with 16 bases in between. CDR3 nucleotide sequence: TGTGCCAGCAGTATTACTAGTCAATACGATGAGCAGTTCTTC. It is translated as CASSITSQYDEQFF.

The chain carries TRBV20-1 and TRBJ2-3, with TRBD2 identical over 11 bases. The ends lost 6 bases at V and 2 bases at J; junction bases unmatched: 7. Germline V CDR1 and CDR2: DFQATT, SNEGSKA (reference sequence). The CDR3 is made up of 15 amino acids. This chain's CDR3 is CSAKPGLADTDTQYF. CDR3 nucleotide sequence: TGCAGTGCCAAGCCGGGACTAGCGGACACAGATACGCAGTATTTT.